The 13 T cell receptor beta chains in this list originate from one sample, sequenced in a study of T cells expressing NK-cell markers. From the 5' RACE reads, TCRdb lists one entry per CDR3 protein and no DNA. This table holds about 260,000 distinct CDR3 sequences. Sequencing input: blood T cells: a sorted CD56 or NKG2C T cell subset, CD4+ or CD8+ T cells, or bulk PBMC T cells (not recorded which). These receptors were obtained from a woman aged 18 to 75 in good health.

The V call is TRBV7-2, the J call TRBJ2-7; TCRdb picks TRBD2, but there is no DNA to check that call. This CDR3 spans 14 amino acids. Germline lookup yields CDR1 SGHTA and CDR2 FQGNSA. CDR3 loop: CASSLNPPPYEQYF.

CDR3 residues: CASGHEKTWTGLANEQFF. This chain connects TRBV12-5 to TRBJ2-1; as DNA is missing, the TRBD1 call by TCRdb cannot be tested. Per germline, CDR1 LGHNT and CDR2 FRNRAP. CDR3 size: 18 residues.

V is TRBV5-1 and J is TRBJ1-5. The germline CDR1 and CDR2 sequences are SGHRS and YFSETQ. CDR3 size: 14 residues. CDR3 loop: CASSLGGDNQPQHF.

The chain is built from TRBV6-5 and TRBJ1-2. Looked up from germline, CDR1 is MNHEY and CDR2 is SVGAGI. The CDR3 is made up of 15 amino acids. The CDR3 is CASSYSGREGYGYTF.

The chain carries TRBV9 and TRBJ1-5. Per the germline V gene, CDR1 is SGDLS and CDR2 is YYNGEE. The CDR3 has 15 amino acids. Here the CDR3 reads CASSVDSYSNQPQHF.

The V call is TRBV12-3 or TRBV12-4, the J call TRBJ2-2. The CDR3 has 15 residues. The CDR3 loop is CASSLRRSNTGELFF.

This chain links TRBV29-1 with TRBJ1-2. From germline, CDR1 is SQVTM and CDR2 ANQGSEA. The CDR3 spans 16 residues. The CDR3 reads CSVEDRGTFVSYGYTF.

The rearrangement links TRBV24-1 to TRBJ1-2; TCRdb outputs TRBD1, but without DNA this stays unchecked. Germline V CDR1 and CDR2: KGHDR, SFDVKD. The CDR3 is made up of 14 amino acids. The CDR3 protein is CATSVRQNYYGYTF.

The CDR3 here is CASSHRNTGELFF. The J gene is TRBJ2-2, the V gene TRBV4-3. The CDR3 length is 13 residues. CDR1 is LGHNA, CDR2 YSLEER, per germline.

The chain has TRBV20-1 and TRBJ1-4; TCRdb reports TRBD1, a call that lacks DNA to check it against. The V gene's germline CDR1 is DFQATT and CDR2 SNEGSKA (reference sequence). The CDR3 runs 14 residues. CDR3: CSAEHRVGSEKLFF.

The rearrangement joins TRBV27 to TRBJ2-5; TCRdb reports TRBD2, a call that lacks DNA to check it against. Germline V gene sequence: CDR1 MNHEY, CDR2 SMNVEV (reference sequence). The CDR3 is 14 amino acids. CDR3 region: CASSLRAGGETQYF.

This chain uses TRBV18 with TRBJ1-6. In germline, CDR1 is KGHSH, CDR2 LQKENI. This CDR3 has 14 amino acids. The CDR3: CASSPRSDNSPLHF.

The rearrangement joins TRBV27 to TRBJ2-2; checking the TCRdb D call of TRBD1 is not possible without DNA. The germline V gene has CDR1 MNHEY and CDR2 SMNVEV (reference sequence). The CDR3 spans 16 residues. CDR3 protein: CASSLMGTGSAGELFF.